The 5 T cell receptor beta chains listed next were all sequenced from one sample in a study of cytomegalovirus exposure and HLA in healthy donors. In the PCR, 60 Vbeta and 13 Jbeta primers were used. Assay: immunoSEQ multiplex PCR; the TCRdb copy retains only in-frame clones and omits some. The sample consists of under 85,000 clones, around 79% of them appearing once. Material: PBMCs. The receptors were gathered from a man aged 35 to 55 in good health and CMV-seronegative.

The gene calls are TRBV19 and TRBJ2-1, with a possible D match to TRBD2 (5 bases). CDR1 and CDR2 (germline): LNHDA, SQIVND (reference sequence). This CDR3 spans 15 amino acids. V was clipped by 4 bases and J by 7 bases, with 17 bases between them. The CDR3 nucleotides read TGTGCCAGTAGTAACGGGCTAGCCCAAGGGAATGAGCAGTTCTTC. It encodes CASSNGLAQGNEQFF.

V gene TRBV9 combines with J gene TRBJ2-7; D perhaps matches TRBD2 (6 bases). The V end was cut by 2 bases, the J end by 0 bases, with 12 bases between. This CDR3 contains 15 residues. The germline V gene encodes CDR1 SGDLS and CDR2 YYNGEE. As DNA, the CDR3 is TGTGCCAGCAGCGTTACCGGGACTCCCTCCTACGAGCAGTACTTC. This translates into CASSVTGTPSYEQYF.

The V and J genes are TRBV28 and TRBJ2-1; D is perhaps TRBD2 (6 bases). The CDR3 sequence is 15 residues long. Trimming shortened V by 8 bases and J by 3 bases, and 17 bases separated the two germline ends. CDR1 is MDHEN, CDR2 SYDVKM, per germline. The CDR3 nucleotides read TGTGCCAGCCGGATAACGGGACTCGACTACAATGAGCAGTTCTTC. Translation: CASRITGLDYNEQFF.

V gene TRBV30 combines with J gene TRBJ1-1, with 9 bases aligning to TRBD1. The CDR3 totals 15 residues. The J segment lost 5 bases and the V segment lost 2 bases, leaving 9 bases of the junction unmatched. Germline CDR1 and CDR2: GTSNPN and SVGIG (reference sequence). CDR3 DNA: TGTGCCTGGAGTCCCCGGTTGGGACAGGGAACTGAAGCTTTCTTT. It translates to CAWSPRLGQGTEAFF. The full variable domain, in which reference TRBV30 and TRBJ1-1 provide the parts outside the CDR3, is SQTIHQWPATLVQPVGSPLSLECTVEGTSNPNLYWYRQAAGRGLQLLFYSVGIGQISSEVPQNLSASRPQDRQFILSSKKLLLSDSGFYLCAWSPRLGQGTEAFFGQGTRLTVV.

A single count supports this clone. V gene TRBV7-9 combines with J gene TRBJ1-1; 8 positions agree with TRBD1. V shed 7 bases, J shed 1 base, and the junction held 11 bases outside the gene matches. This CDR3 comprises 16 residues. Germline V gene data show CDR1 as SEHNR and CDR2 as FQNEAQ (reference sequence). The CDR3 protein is CASTVRGQEKNTEAFF. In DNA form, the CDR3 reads TGTGCCAGCACCGTCCGGGGACAGGAGAAGAACACTGAAGCTTTCTTT. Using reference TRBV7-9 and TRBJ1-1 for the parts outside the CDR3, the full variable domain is DTGVSQNPRHKITKRGQNVTFRCDPISEHNRLYWYRQTLGQGPEFLTYFQNEAQLEKSRLLSDRFSAERPKGSFSTLEIQRTEQGDSAMYLCASTVRGQEKNTEAFFGQGTRLTVV.